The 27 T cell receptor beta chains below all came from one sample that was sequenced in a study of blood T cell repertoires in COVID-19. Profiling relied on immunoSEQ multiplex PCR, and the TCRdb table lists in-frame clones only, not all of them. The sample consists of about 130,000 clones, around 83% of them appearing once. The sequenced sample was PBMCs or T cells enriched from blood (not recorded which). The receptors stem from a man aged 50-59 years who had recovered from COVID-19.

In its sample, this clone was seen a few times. CDR3 sequence (DNA): TGTGCCAGCAGTTATATACAGGGGGGGACTGAAGCTTTCTTT. This sequence encodes CASSYIQGGTEAFF. The V and J genes are TRBV27 and TRBJ1-1, with 8 nucleotides matching TRBD1. Germline V gives CDR1 MNHEY, CDR2 SMNVEV (reference sequence). J gave up 5 bases and V 4 bases, and 6 bases lay outside the gene matches. The CDR3 has 14 residues.

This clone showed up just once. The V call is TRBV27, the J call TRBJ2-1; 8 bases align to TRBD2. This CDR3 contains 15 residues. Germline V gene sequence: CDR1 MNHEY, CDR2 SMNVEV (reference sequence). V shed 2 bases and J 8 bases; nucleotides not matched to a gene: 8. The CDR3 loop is CASSLTGGPRYEQFF. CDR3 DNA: TGTGCCAGCAGTTTAACGGGGGGGCCTCGATATGAGCAGTTCTTC.

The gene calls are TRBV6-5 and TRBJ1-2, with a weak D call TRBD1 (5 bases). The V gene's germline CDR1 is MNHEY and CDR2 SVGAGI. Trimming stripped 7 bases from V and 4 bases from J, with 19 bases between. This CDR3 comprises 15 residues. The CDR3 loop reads CASKQGGLGPYGYTF. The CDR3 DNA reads TGTGCCAGCAAGCAGGGAGGATTAGGTCCCTATGGCTACACCTTC.

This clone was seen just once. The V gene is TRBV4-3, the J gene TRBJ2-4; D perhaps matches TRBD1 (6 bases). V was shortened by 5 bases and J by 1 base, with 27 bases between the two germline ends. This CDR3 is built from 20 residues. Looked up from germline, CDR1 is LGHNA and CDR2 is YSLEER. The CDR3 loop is CASSKTTGTQLLSAKNIQYF. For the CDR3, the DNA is TGCGCCAGCAGCAAGACTACAGGGACCCAACTACTGAGCGCCAAAAACATTCAGTACTTC.

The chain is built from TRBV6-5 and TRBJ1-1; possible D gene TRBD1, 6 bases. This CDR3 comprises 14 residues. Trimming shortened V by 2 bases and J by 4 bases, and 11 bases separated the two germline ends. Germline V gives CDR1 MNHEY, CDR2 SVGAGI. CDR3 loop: CASSYRRRGTEAFF. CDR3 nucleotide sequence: TGTGCCAGCAGTTACCGACGCAGGGGCACTGAAGCTTTCTTT.

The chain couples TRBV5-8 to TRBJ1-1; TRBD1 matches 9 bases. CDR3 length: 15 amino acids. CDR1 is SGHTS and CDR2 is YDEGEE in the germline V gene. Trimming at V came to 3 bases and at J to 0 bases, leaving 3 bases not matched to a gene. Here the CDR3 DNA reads TGTGCCAGCAGCTGGGACAGGGTGGTGAACACTGAAGCTTTCTTT. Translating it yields CASSWDRVVNTEAFF. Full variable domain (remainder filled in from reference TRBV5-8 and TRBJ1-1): EAGVTQSPTHLIKTRGQQATLRCSPISGHTSVYWYQQALGLGLQFLLWYDEGEERNRGNFPPRFSGRQFPNYSSELNVNALELEDSALYLCASSWDRVVNTEAFFGQGTRLTVV.

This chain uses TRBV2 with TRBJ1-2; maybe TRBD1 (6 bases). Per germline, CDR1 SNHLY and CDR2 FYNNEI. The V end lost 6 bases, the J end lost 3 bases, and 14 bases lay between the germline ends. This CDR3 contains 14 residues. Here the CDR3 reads CASRDSASYYGYTF. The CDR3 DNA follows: TGTGCCAGCAGGGACAGCGCCTCTTACTATGGCTACACCTTC. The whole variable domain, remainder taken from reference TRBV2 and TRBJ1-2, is EPEVTQTPSHQVTQMGQEVILRCVPISNHLYFYWYRQILGQKVEFLVSFYNNEISEKSEIFDDQFSVERPDGSNFTLKIRSTKLEDSAMYFCASRDSASYYGYTFGSGTRLTVV.

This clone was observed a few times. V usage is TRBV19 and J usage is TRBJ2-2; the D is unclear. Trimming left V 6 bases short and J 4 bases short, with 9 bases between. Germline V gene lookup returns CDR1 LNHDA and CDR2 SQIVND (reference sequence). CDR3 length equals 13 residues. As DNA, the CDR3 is TGTGCCAGTAGCCAGGTGGGCACCGGGGAGCTGTTTTTT. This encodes CASSQVGTGELFF.

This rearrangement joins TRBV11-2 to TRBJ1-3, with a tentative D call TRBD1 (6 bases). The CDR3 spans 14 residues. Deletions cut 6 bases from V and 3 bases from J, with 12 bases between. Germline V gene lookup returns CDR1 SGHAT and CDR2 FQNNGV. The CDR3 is CASRQGSDGNTIYF. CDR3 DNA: TGTGCCAGCAGACAGGGTTCGGATGGAAACACCATATATTTT.

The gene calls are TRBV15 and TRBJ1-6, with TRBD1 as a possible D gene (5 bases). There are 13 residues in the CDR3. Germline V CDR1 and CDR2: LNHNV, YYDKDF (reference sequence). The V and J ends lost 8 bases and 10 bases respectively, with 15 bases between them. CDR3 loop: CATRGGVGSPLHF. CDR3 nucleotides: TGTGCCACCCGGGGGGGGGTAGGGTCACCCCTCCACTTT.

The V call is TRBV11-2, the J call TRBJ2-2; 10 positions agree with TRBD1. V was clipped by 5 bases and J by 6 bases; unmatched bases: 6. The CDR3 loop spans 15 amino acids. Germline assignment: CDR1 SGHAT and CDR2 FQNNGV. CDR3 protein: CASSPRTGGSGELFF. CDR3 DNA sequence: TGTGCCAGCAGCCCACGGACAGGGGGGTCCGGGGAGCTGTTTTTT.

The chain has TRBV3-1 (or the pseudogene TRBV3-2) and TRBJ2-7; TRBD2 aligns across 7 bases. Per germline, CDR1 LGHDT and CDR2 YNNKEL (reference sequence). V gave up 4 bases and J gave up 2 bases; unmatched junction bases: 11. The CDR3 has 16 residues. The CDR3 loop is CASSPQGSGVPYEQYF. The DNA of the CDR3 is TGTGCCAGCAGCCCACAAGGGAGCGGGGTCCCCTACGAGCAGTACTTC.

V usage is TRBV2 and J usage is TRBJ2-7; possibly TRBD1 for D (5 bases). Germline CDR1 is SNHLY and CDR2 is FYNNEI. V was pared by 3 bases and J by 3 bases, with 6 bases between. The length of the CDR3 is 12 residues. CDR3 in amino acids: CASSEQGYEQYF. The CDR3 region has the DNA TGTGCCAGCAGTGAGCAGGGCTACGAGCAGTACTTC. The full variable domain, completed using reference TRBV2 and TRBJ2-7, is EPEVTQTPSHQVTQMGQEVILRCVPISNHLYFYWYRQILGQKVEFLVSFYNNEISEKSEIFDDQFSVERPDGSNFTLKIRSTKLEDSAMYFCASSEQGYEQYFGPGTRLTVT.

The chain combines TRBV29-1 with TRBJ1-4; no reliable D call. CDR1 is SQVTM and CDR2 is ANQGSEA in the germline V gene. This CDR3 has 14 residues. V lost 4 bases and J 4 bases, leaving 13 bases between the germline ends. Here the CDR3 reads CSVGAVGSNEKLFF. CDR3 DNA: TGCAGCGTTGGGGCGGTTGGGAGTAATGAAAAACTGTTTTTT.

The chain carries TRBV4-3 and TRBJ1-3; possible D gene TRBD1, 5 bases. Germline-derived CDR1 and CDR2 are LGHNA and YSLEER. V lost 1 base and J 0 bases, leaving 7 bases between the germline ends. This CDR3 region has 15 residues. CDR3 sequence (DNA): TGCGCCAGCAGCCAAGGGGGCTACTCTGGAAACACCATATATTTT. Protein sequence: CASSQGGYSGNTIYF.

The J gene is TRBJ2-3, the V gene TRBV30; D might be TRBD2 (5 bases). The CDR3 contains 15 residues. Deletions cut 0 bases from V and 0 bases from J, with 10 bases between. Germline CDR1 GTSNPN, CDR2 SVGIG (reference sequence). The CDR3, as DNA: TGTGCCTGGAGTGTAATGGGCGGGAGCACAGATACGCAGTATTTT. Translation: CAWSVMGGSTDTQYF.

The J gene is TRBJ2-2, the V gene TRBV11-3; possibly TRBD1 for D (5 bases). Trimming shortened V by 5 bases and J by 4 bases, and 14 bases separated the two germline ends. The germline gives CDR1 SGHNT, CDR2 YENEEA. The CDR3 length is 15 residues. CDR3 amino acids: CASSPQGASTGELFF. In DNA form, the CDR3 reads TGTGCCAGCAGCCCCCAAGGGGCGTCCACCGGGGAGCTGTTTTTT.

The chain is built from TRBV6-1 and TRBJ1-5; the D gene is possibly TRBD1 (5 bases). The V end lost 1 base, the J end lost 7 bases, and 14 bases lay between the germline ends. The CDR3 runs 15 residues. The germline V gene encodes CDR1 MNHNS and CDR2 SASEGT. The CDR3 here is CASSEVGGGRQPQHF. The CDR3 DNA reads TGTGCCAGCAGTGAAGTCGGCGGGGGACGACAGCCCCAGCATTTT.

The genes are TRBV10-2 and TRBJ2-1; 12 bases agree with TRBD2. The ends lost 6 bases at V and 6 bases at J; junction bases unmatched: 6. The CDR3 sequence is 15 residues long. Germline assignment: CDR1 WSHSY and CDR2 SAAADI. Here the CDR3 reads CASSITSGGSNEQFF. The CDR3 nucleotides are TGCGCCAGCAGCATTACTAGCGGGGGGTCCAATGAGCAGTTCTTC.

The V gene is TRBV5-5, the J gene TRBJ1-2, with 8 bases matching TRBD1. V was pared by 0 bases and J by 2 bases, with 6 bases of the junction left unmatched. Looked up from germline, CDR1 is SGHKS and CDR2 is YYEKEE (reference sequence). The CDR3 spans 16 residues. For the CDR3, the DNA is TGTGCCAGCAGCTTGGAGGGACAGGCTCTAAACTATGGCTACACCTTC. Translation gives CASSLEGQALNYGYTF.

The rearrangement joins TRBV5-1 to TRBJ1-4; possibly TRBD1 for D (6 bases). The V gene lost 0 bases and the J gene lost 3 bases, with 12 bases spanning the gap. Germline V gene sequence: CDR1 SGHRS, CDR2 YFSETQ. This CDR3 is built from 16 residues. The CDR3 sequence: CASSLESTGSNEKLFF. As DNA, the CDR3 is TGCGCCAGCAGCTTGGAATCAACAGGGTCTAATGAAAAACTGTTTTTT. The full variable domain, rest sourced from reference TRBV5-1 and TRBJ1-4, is KAGVTQTPRYLIKTRGQQVTLSCSPISGHRSVSWYQQTPGQGLQFLFEYFSETQRNKGNFPGRFSGRQFSNSRSEMNVSTLELGDSALYLCASSLESTGSNEKLFFGSGTQLSVL.

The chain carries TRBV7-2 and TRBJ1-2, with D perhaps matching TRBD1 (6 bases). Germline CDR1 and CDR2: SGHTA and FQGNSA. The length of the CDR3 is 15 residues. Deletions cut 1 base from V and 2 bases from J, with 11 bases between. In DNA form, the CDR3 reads TGTGCCAGCAGCTTAGTCCTGACAGGAAACTATGGCTACACCTTC. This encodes CASSLVLTGNYGYTF. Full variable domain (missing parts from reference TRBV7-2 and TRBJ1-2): GAGVSQSPSNKVTEKGKDVELRCDPISGHTALYWYRQSLGQGLEFLIYFQGNSAPDKSGLPSDRFSAERTGGSVSTLTIQRTQQEDSAVYLCASSLVLTGNYGYTFGSGTRLTVV.

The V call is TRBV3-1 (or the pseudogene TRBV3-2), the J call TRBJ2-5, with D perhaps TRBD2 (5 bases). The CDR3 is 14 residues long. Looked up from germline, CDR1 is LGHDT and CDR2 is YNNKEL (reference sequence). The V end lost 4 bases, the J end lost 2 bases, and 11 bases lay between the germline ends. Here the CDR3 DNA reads TGTGCCAGCAGCCGTATCGAGGGTCAAGAGACCCAGTACTTC. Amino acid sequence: CASSRIEGQETQYF.

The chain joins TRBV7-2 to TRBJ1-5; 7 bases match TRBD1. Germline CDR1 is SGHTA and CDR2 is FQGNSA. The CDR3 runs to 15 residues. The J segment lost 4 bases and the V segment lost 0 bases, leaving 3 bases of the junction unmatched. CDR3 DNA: TGTGCCAGCAGCTTAGCAGGGGGCCCTAATCAGCCCCAGCATTTT. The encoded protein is CASSLAGGPNQPQHF.

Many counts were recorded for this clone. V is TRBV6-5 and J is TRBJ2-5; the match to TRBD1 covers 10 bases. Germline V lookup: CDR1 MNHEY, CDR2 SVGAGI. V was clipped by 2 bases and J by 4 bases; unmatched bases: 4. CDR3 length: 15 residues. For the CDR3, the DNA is TGTGCCAGCAGTTACCCGGGACAGGGGATAGAGACCCAGTACTTC. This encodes CASSYPGQGIETQYF.

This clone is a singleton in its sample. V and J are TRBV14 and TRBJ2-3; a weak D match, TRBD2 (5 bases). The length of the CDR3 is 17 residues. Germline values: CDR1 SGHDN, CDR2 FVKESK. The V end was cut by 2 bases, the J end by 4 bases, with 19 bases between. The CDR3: CASSQLASHPSSDTQYF. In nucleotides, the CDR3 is TGTGCCAGCAGCCAACTAGCCTCACATCCAAGCTCAGATACGCAGTATTTT.

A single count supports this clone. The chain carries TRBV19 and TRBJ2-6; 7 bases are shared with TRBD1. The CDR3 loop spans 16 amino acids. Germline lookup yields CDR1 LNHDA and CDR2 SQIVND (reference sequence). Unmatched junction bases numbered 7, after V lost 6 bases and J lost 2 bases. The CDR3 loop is CASRRDRVPGANVLTF. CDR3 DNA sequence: TGTGCCAGTAGGAGAGACAGGGTCCCTGGGGCCAACGTCCTGACTTTC.